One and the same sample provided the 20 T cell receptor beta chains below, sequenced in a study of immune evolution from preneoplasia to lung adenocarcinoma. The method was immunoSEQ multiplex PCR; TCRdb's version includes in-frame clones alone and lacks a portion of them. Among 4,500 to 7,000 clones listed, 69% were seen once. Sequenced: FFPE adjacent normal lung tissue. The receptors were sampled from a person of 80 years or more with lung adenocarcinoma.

CDR3 nucleotide sequence: TGCGCCAGCAGTCAACCCCTAGCGGGTTTTCCCTGTTTGGTAAACACAGATACGCAGTATTTT. Its translation is CASSQPLAGFPCLVNTDTQYF. The rearrangement links TRBV23-1 to TRBJ2-3, with 8 bases that match TRBD2. TRBV23-1 is assigned to the ORF class and has an uncertain function. This CDR3 has 21 residues. V was pared by 2 bases and J by 2 bases, with 21 bases of the junction left unmatched.

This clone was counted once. CDR3 DNA sequence: TGTGCCAGCAGTCGGACTTTCTACTCTGGGGCCAACGTCCTGACTTTC. This codes for CASSRTFYSGANVLTF. This chain links TRBV5-5 with TRBJ2-6, with D possibly matching TRBD2 (5 bases). Germline V gene lookup returns CDR1 SGHKS and CDR2 YYEKEE (reference sequence). The CDR3 consists of 16 residues. The V and J ends lost 5 bases and 0 bases respectively, with 12 bases between them.

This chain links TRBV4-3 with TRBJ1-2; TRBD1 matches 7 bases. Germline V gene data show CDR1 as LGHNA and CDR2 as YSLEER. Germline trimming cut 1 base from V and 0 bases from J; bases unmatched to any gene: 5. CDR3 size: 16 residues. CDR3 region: CASSQALQGANYGYTF. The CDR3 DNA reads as TGCGCCAGCAGCCAAGCTCTGCAGGGGGCTAACTATGGCTACACCTTC.

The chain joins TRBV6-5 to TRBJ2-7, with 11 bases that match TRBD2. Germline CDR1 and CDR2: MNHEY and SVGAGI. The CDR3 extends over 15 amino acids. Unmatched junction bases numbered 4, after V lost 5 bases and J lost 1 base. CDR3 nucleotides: TGTGCCAGCAGTCCGACTAGCGGGGTTTCCTACGAGCAGTACTTC. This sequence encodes CASSPTSGVSYEQYF.

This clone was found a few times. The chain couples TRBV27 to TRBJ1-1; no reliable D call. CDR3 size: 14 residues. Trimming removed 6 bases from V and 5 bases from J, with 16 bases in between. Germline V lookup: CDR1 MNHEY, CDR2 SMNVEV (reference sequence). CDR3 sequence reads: CASSTGRYGTEAFF. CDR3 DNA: TGTGCCAGCAGCACCGGACGGTACGGTACTGAAGCTTTCTTT.

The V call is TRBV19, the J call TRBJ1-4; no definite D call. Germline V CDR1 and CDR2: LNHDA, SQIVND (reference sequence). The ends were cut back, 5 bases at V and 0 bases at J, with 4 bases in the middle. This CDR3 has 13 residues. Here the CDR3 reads CASSAATNEKLFF. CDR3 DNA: TGTGCCAGTAGTGCTGCAACTAATGAAAAACTGTTTTTT.

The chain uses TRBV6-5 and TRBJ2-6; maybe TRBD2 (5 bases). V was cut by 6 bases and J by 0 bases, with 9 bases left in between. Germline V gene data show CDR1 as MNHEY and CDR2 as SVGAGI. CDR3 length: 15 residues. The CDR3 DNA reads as TGTGCCAGCAGACCCGGACTCTCTGGGGCCAACGTCCTGACTTTC. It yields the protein CASRPGLSGANVLTF.

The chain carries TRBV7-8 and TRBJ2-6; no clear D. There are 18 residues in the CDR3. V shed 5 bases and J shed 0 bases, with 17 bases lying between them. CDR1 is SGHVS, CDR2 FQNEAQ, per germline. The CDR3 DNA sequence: TGTGCCAGCAGCCCTCCGGGCCTAGACTTCTCTGGGGCCAACGTCCTGACTTTC. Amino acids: CASSPPGLDFSGANVLTF. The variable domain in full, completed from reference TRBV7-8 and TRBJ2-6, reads GAGVSQSPRYKVAKRGQDVALRCDPISGHVSLFWYQQALGQGPEFLTYFQNEAQLDKSGLPSDRFFAERPEGSVSTLKIQRTQQEDSAVYLCASSPPGLDFSGANVLTFGAGSRLTVL.

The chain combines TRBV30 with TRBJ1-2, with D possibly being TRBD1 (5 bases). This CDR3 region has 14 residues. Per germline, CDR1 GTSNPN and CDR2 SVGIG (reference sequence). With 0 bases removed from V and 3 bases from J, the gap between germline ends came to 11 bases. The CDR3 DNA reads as TGTGCCTGGAGTGTACGGGGGGTGGACTATGGCTACACCTTC. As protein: CAWSVRGVDYGYTF.

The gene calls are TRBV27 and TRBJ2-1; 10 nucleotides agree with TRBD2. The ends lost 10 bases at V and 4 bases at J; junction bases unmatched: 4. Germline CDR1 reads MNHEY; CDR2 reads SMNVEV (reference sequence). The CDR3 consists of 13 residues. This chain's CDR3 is CAIERGGYNEQFF. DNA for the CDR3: TGTGCCATCGAGCGGGGGGGTTACAATGAGCAGTTCTTC.

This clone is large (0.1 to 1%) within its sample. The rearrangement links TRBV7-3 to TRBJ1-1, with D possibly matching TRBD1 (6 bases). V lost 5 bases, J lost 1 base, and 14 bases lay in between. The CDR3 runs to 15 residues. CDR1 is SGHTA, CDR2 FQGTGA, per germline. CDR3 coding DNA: TGTGCCAGCAGCCCTACCGGACAGAGGAACACTGAAGCTTTCTTT. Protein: CASSPTGQRNTEAFF.

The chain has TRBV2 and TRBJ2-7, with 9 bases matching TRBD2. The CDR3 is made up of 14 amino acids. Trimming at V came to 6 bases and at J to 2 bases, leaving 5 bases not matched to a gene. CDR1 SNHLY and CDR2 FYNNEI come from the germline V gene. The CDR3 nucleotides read TGTGCCAGCAGGACGGGACTAGCACCCTACGAGCAGTACTTC. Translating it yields CASRTGLAPYEQYF.

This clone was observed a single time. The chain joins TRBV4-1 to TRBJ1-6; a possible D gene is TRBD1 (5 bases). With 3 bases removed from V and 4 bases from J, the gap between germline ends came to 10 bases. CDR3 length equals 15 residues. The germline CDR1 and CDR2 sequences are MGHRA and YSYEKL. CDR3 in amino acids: CASSQREGYNSPLHF. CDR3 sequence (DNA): TGCGCCAGCAGCCAGAGAGAGGGGTATAATTCACCCCTCCACTTT.

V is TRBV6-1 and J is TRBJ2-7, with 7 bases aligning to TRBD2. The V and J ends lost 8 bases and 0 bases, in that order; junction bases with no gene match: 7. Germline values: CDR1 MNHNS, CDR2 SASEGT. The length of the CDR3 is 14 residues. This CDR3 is CASEDGRSSYEQYF. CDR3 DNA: TGTGCCAGCGAGGACGGGAGGAGCTCCTACGAGCAGTACTTC.

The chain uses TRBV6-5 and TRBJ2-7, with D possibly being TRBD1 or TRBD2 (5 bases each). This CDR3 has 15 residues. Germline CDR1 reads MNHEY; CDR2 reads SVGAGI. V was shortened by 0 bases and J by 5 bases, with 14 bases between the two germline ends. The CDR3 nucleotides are TGTGCCAGCAGTTACTCCATGGGGCCGAGGGACGAGCAGTACTTC. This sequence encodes CASSYSMGPRDEQYF.

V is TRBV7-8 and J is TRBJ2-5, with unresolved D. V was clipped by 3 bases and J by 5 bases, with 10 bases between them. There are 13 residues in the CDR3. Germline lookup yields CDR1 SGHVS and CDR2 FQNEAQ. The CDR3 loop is CASSFKGWETQYF. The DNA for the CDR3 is TGTGCCAGCAGCTTTAAGGGTTGGGAGACCCAGTACTTC.

This CDR3 reads CASMRAISSYEQYF. The CDR3 nucleotides read TGTGCCAGCATGCGGGCAATAAGCTCCTACGAGCAGTACTTC. The rearrangement joins TRBV2 to TRBJ2-7, with D possibly being TRBD2 (5 bases). V dropped 7 bases and J dropped 0 bases, with 13 bases sitting between them. The CDR3 sequence is 14 residues long. The germline gives CDR1 SNHLY, CDR2 FYNNEI.

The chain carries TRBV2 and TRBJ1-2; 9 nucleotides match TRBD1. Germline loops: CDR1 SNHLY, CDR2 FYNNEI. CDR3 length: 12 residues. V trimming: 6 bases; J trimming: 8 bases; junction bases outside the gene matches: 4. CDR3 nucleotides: TGTGCCAGCAGAGGGGACAGGGAAGGCTACACCTTC. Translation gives CASRGDREGYTF.

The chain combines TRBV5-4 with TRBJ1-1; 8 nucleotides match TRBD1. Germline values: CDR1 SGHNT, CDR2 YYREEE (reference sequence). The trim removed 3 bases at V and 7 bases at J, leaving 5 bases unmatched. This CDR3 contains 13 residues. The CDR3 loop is CASSSRTGNEAFF. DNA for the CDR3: TGTGCCAGCAGCTCGCGGACAGGGAATGAAGCTTTCTTT.

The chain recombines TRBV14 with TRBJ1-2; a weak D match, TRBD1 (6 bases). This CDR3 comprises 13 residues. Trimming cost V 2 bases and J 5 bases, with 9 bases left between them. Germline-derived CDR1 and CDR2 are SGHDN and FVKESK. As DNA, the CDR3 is TGTGCCAGCAGCCAAACAAGGGGGTATGGCTACACCTTC. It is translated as CASSQTRGYGYTF.